These 20 T cell receptor beta chains came from one sample sequenced in a study of regulatory T cells in long-lasting Graves disease. Time point noted: newly diagnosed GD, antithyroid drugs for less than 3 months. PBMC RNA was the source of the TCR library. Arm-PCR of CDR3 regions and iRepertoire HTBI primers were used to build TCR beta libraries. TCRdb redid the calling of the multiplex PCR reads with MiXCR, one entry per CDR3 protein. The sample lists around 400,000 distinct CDR3 sequences; over 12% were seen once. These data were also reused for a study on T cells in Graves' hyperthyroidism and ophthalmopathy.

Sequenced material: peripheral blood mononuclear cells (PBMCs), taken at new diagnosis, from a patient treated with antithyroid drugs. The receptors were sampled from a woman aged 40 to 50 with Graves disease.

The gene calls are TRBV30 and TRBJ1-1; maybe TRBD1 (6 bases). The CDR3 is 14 residues long. Per germline, CDR1 GTSNPN and CDR2 SVGIG (reference sequence). The ends were cut back, 3 bases at V and 2 bases at J, with 13 bases in the middle. As DNA, the CDR3 is TGTGCCTGGAGCCAGACAGGAGCAAACACTGAAGCTTTCTTT. As protein: CAWSQTGANTEAFF.

This clonotype was detected ten times or more. This rearrangement joins TRBV5-4 to TRBJ2-1; TRBD2 is a possible D gene (6 bases). The CDR3 sequence is 16 residues long. Germline V gene sequence: CDR1 SGHNT, CDR2 YYREEE (reference sequence). Trimming shortened V by 1 base and J by 8 bases, and 19 bases separated the two germline ends. Here the CDR3 reads CASSLSGLAGTHEQFF. For the CDR3, the DNA is TGTGCCAGCAGCTTGTCGGGACTCGCCGGCACCCATGAGCAGTTCTTC.

In its sample, this clonotype was seen a few times. The J gene is TRBJ1-2, the V gene TRBV6-5, with 7 bases fitting TRBD1. The germline gives CDR1 MNHEY, CDR2 SVGAGI. The CDR3 length is 16 residues. J gave up 8 bases and V 4 bases, and 16 bases lay outside the gene matches. Here the CDR3 reads CASSSFSSQGPVGYTF. For the CDR3, the DNA is TGTGCCAGCAGTTCCTTCAGTTCACAGGGGCCCGTCGGCTACACCTTC.

This clonotype was recorded many times. The chain combines TRBV18 with TRBJ1-5; no reliable D call. The CDR3 spans 14 residues. Germline V lookup: CDR1 KGHSH, CDR2 LQKENI. The V end lost 5 bases, the J end lost 4 bases, and 12 bases lay between the germline ends. The CDR3 loop is CASSTAIPNQPQHF. The CDR3 region has the DNA TGTGCCAGCTCAACCGCAATTCCAAATCAGCCCCAGCATTTT.

This clonotype was seen ten or more times. This sequence joins TRBV24-1 and TRBJ2-2; 7 bases are a match to TRBD2. V was pared by 1 base and J by 0 bases, with 1 base of the junction left unmatched. CDR1 is KGHDR, CDR2 SFDVKD, per germline. CDR3 length equals 16 residues. The CDR3 DNA reads TGTGCCACCAGTGATTTAGCGGGACCGAACACCGGGGAGCTGTTTTTT. Translation: CATSDLAGPNTGELFF.

CDR3 in amino acids: CSVFVPSGANVLTF. The CDR3 DNA is TGCAGCGTCTTCGTTCCCTCTGGGGCCAACGTCCTGACTTTC. V and J are TRBV29-1 and TRBJ2-6; D gene unclear. Germline V gene data show CDR1 as SQVTM and CDR2 as ANQGSEA. Trimming removed 6 bases from V and 0 bases from J, with 9 bases in between. This CDR3 spans 14 amino acids.

This clonotype has at least ten counts. The chain uses TRBV30 and TRBJ2-1; D gene ambiguous. The V gene's germline CDR1 is GTSNPN and CDR2 SVGIG (reference sequence). Trimming removed 0 bases from V and 8 bases from J, with 5 bases in between. The CDR3 contains 11 residues. CDR3 sequence: CAWSVSDEQFF. The CDR3 DNA reads TGTGCCTGGAGTGTCAGTGATGAGCAGTTCTTC.

Many counts were recorded for this clonotype. The chain is built from TRBV11-3 and TRBJ2-2; D is unclear. Per the germline V gene, CDR1 is SGHNT and CDR2 is YENEEA. V lost 2 bases and J 4 bases, leaving 8 bases between the germline ends. The CDR3 has 14 amino acids. CDR3 nucleotide sequence: TGTGCCAGCAGCTTATCAAGTTTCACCGGGGAGCTGTTTTTT. Its protein product is CASSLSSFTGELFF. Full variable domain (outside the CDR3, taken from reference TRBV11-3 and TRBJ2-2): EAGVVQSPRYKIIEKKQPVAFWCNPISGHNTLYWYLQNLGQGPELLIRYENEEAVDDSQLPKDRFSAERLKGVDSTLKIQPAELGDSAVYLCASSLSSFTGELFFGEGSRLTVL.

This clonotype showed up many times. The gene calls are TRBV7-2 and TRBJ2-7; D is undetermined. Germline V gene lookup returns CDR1 SGHTA and CDR2 FQGNSA. The germline V and J ends were trimmed by 5 bases and 2 bases, with 7 bases remaining between them. This CDR3 region has 12 residues. CDR3 in amino acids: CASSLAPYEQYF. In DNA form, the CDR3 reads TGTGCCAGCAGCCTCGCCCCCTACGAGCAGTACTTC.

This clonotype occurred many times. The rearrangement uses TRBV2 and TRBJ2-1, with D perhaps TRBD2 (6 bases). Trimming took off 7 bases at V and 9 bases at J, with 25 bases between the two ends. The germline gives CDR1 SNHLY, CDR2 FYNNEI. The CDR3 runs to 16 residues. The CDR3 sequence: CASTLGRGMAGGEQFF. CDR3 DNA: TGTGCCAGCACCTTAGGCCGGGGTATGGCCGGGGGTGAGCAGTTCTTC. Full variable domain (outside the CDR3, taken from reference TRBV2 and TRBJ2-1): EPEVTQTPSHQVTQMGQEVILRCVPISNHLYFYWYRQILGQKVEFLVSFYNNEISEKSEIFDDQFSVERPDGSNFTLKIRSTKLEDSAMYFCASTLGRGMAGGEQFFGPGTRLTVL.

This clonotype has at least ten counts. The chain carries TRBV30 and TRBJ2-1; D remains unclear. The CDR3 spans 13 residues. Trimming left V 4 bases short and J 4 bases short, with 11 bases between. In germline, CDR1 is GTSNPN, CDR2 SVGIG (reference sequence). The CDR3 loop is CAWNPRRYNEQFF. The CDR3 DNA sequence: TGTGCCTGGAACCCTCGCAGGTACAATGAGCAGTTCTTC.

The table lists this clonotype with a few counts. This rearrangement joins TRBV7-9 to TRBJ2-7; 12 positions match TRBD1. The CDR3 extends over 15 amino acids. The J segment lost 2 bases and the V segment lost 5 bases, leaving 4 bases of the junction unmatched. Germline values: CDR1 SEHNR, CDR2 FQNEAQ (reference sequence). The CDR3 loop is CASSTGTGGPYEQYF. As DNA, the CDR3 is TGTGCCAGCAGCACCGGGACAGGGGGCCCCTACGAGCAGTACTTC.

This clonotype was seen ten or more times. The J gene is TRBJ2-6, the V gene TRBV7-8; TRBD2 matches 11 bases. The CDR3 loop spans 20 amino acids. Germline V lookup: CDR1 SGHVS, CDR2 FQNEAQ. With V trimmed by 2 bases and J by 0 bases, 9 bases remained unmatched. The CDR3 nucleotides are TGTGCCAGCAGCTTAAGGACTAGCGGGTCTGCTCGCTCTGGGGCCAACGTCCTGACTTTC. The encoded protein is CASSLRTSGSARSGANVLTF.

This clonotype was counted ten times or more. The chain recombines TRBV6-1 with TRBJ1-2, with D maybe TRBD1 (6 bases). This CDR3 comprises 17 residues. From germline, CDR1 is MNHNS and CDR2 SASEGT. The germline V and J ends were trimmed by 1 base and 1 base, with 16 bases remaining between them. The CDR3 loop is CASSEGGYRVLNYGYTF. DNA of the CDR3: TGTGCCAGCAGTGAAGGGGGATACAGGGTCCTTAACTATGGCTACACCTTC.

This clonotype was detected ten times or more. The rearrangement joins TRBV7-2 to TRBJ2-7, with D perhaps matching TRBD1 (6 bases). The V end lost 5 bases, the J end lost 0 bases, and 11 bases lay between the germline ends. This CDR3 region has 14 residues. The germline V gene encodes CDR1 SGHTA and CDR2 FQGNSA. In DNA form, the CDR3 reads TGTGCCAGCAGCCTCCGGACAGTCTCCTACGAGCAGTACTTC. This codes for CASSLRTVSYEQYF.

This clonotype came up many times. The chain links TRBV6-2 or TRBV6-3 to TRBJ2-2; a weak D match, TRBD2 (5 bases). The CDR3 runs to 15 residues. V gave up 5 bases and J gave up 1 base, with 11 bases separating them. Germline values: CDR1 MNHEY, CDR2 SVGEGT. CDR3 nucleotide sequence: TGTGCCAGCAGTGCCCTAGCCGGGAACACCGGGGAGCTGTTTTTT. It encodes CASSALAGNTGELFF.

The sample holds one count of this clonotype. A single base separates this from a much larger clone, so it may be a read error. CDR3 coding DNA: TGCAGTGCTAGAGATGTGGCACCGTACGAGCAGTCCTTC. This gives the protein CSARDVAPYEQSF. The rearrangement links TRBV20-1 to TRBJ2-7, with D uncertain. CDR1 and CDR2 from the germline V gene are DFQATT and SNEGSKA (reference sequence). This CDR3 spans 13 amino acids.

The V gene is TRBV19, the J gene TRBJ2-2; either TRBD1 or TRBD2 may supply D (5 bases each). The CDR3 has 15 amino acids. The V end lost 5 bases, the J end lost 5 bases, and 15 bases lay between the germline ends. CDR1 and CDR2 from the germline V gene are LNHDA and SQIVND (reference sequence). The CDR3, as DNA: TGTGCCAGTAGTTCCACTGGGGGTTGGACCGGGGAGCTGTTTTTT. As protein: CASSSTGGWTGELFF. Variable domain in full (rest from reference TRBV19 and TRBJ2-2): DGGITQSPKYLFRKEGQNVTLSCEQNLNHDAMYWYRQDPGQGLRLIYYSQIVNDFQKGDIAEGYSVSREKKESFPLTVTSAQKNPTAFYLCASSSTGGWTGELFFGEGSRLTVL.

This clonotype was recorded many times. This sequence joins TRBV11-2 and TRBJ2-1; D is ambiguous. The CDR3 consists of 16 residues. Trimming shortened V by 1 base and J by 1 base, and 11 bases separated the two germline ends. Germline CDR1 is SGHAT and CDR2 is FQNNGV. CDR3 nucleotide sequence: TGTGCCAGCAGCTTAGGTCCGGGCGAATCCTACAATGAGCAGTTCTTC. Its protein is CASSLGPGESYNEQFF.

This clonotype was found many times. The rearrangement joins TRBV20-1 to TRBJ1-1; D remains ambiguous. The V gene lost 1 base and the J gene lost 1 base, with 7 bases spanning the gap. The CDR3 has 13 residues. The V gene's germline CDR1 is DFQATT and CDR2 SNEGSKA (reference sequence). The CDR3 bases are TGCAGTGCTAGAGTTCTCGAGAACACTGAAGCTTTCTTT. Translation gives CSARVLENTEAFF.